This TCR beta chain was sequenced for a study of cytomegalovirus exposure and HLA in healthy donors. With V trimmed by 6 bases and J by 0 bases, 8 bases remained unmatched. Looked up from germline, CDR1 is SGHTA and CDR2 is FQGNSA. This CDR3 is 17 amino acids long. 13 Jbeta primers and 60 Vbeta primers were used for the PCR. Under the authors' procedure: It was a later analysis that counted tens of millions of unique TCR beta chains, of which roughly 11 million were shared. Measured with immunoSEQ multiplex PCR; TCRdb has only the in-frame clones, and not every one. V and J calls plus clone size are reproduced from that table; the DNA served to infer D and trimming. The sample lists approximately 75,000 clones; 84% were seen once. Study results and limitations: The classifier reportedly diagnosed cytomegalovirus status with high sensitivity and specificity. Rarity marked most TCR sequences, yet some public TCRs occurred in many donors. It was in a later analysis that TCR association rates were seen to vary by HLA locus, highest for DRB1 and lowest for HLA-C.

As regards this clone: The antigen is undetermined.

The sequence came from a man aged 70-80 years in good health and CMV-seropositive. The chain is built from TRBV7-2 and TRBJ2-7; 13 bases map to TRBD2. Source material: PBMCs. Here the CDR3 DNA reads TGTGCCAGCAGACTAACAGGGACTAGCGGGGTCTCCTACGAGCAGTACTTC. Translated, it gives CASRLTGTSGVSYEQYF.